This TCR beta chain derives from a study of T cell responses to AZD1222 COVID-19 vaccine. Only in-frame clones appear in the TCRdb table, and some are missing; sequencing was by immunoSEQ multiplex PCR. The table lists some 130,000 clones, over 75% of them singletons. The study's findings and limits: Baseline seropositives among AZD1222 recipients totaled only six or seven. CD4 TCRs associated with vaccination spanned spike, dominating at 160-218 and 743-854.

As for this clone: What it recognizes is unknown.

Trimming removed 5 bases from V and 1 base from J, with 17 bases in between. The CDR3 contains 17 residues. The germline V gene encodes CDR1 MDHEN and CDR2 SYDVKM. The clonotype was recovered from an adult who received the AZD1222 COVID-19 vaccine. Sequenced material: peripheral blood, taken 28 days after the second AZD1222 dose. The chain carries TRBV28 and TRBJ2-2; D remains ambiguous. The CDR3 nucleotides are TGTGCCAGCAGTCCACTCTCAACACTCATGAACACCGGGGAGCTGTTTTTT. Protein sequence: CASSPLSTLMNTGELFF. Together with reference TRBV28 and TRBJ2-2, the CDR3 gives the full variable domain: DVKVTQSSRYLVKRTGEKVFLECVQDMDHENMFWYRQDPGLGLRLIYFSYDVKMKEKGDIPEGYSVSREKKERFSLILESASTNQTSMYLCASSPLSTLMNTGELFFGEGSRLTVL.